Listed here are 2 T cell receptor beta chains from one sample, sequenced in a study of vaccination and CD4 T cells after COVID-19. Their antigens are not known. Treatment given: approximately 9-day PBMC culture with coronavirus spike peptide pools or control peptides (ViraFEST assay). Once obtained from cultured CD4+ T cells, the DNA was sequenced using the Oncomine TCR Beta short-read assay. TCRdb re-called the PCR reads with MiXCR, one entry per CDR3 protein. The data show about 15,000 distinct CDR3 sequences, about 53% seen once. This specimen consisted of CD4+ T cells from blood, cultured in vitro, obtained before SARS-CoV-2 vaccination. The origin of the receptors is a human donor who had recovered from COVID-19.

There are a few counts of this clonotype. Written as DNA, the CDR3 is TGTGCCAGCAGTCTCCGGGACAGACTCACAGATACGCAGTATTTT. Its protein is CASSLRDRLTDTQYF. The chain is built from TRBV6-1 and TRBJ2-3, with 7 positions matching TRBD1. This CDR3 is built from 15 residues. With V trimmed by 5 bases and J by 2 bases, 7 bases remained unmatched. Looked up from germline, CDR1 is MNHNS and CDR2 is SASEGT.

This chain uses TRBV11-3 with TRBJ2-7; unclear D gene. The germline V gene has CDR1 SGHNT and CDR2 YENEEA. The CDR3 covers 12 residues. V dropped 5 bases and J dropped 9 bases, with 14 bases sitting between them. The CDR3 reads CASSPTAERQYF. The CDR3, as DNA: TGTGCCAGCAGCCCAACGGCGGAGCGGCAGTACTTC.